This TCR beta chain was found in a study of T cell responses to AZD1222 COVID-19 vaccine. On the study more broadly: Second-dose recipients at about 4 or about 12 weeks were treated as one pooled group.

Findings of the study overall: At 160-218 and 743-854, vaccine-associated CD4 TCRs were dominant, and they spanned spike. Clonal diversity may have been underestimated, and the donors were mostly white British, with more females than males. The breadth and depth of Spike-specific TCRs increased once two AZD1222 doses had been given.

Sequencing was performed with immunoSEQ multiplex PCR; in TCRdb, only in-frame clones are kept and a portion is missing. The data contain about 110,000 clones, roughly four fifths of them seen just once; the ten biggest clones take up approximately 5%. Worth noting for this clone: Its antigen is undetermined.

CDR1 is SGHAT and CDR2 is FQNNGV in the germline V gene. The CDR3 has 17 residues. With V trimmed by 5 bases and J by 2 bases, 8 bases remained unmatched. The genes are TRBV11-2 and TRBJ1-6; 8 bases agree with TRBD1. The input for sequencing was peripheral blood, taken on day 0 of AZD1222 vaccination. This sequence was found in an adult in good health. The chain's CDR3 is CASSEGRTGPYNSPLHF. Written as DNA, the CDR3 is TGTGCCAGCAGCGAGGGTAGGACAGGGCCCTATAATTCACCCCTCCACTTT.